This TCR beta chain was recorded in a study of beta chain features in type 1 diabetes (dated by TCRdb to between 2018 and 2020). Study-level background: Mean age, gender distribution, total cell number and subset yield did not differ between patients and healthy donors. The study compared TCRB repertoires of sorted circulating CD4+ T cell subsets between recently diagnosed type 1 diabetes patients and matched healthy donors. Regulatory and stem cell-like memory subsets were isolated from only 8 patients and roughly eight healthy donors, whereas naive and central memory subsets came from all 28 donors. A total of around 110,000,000 sorted cells were examined across all samples, and a strong correlation was observed between cell number per subset and RNA yield. The full study reports these points: Sequencing cDNA rather than genomic DNA could over-represent highly expressing activated cells, although activation and CD3 levels did not differ between groups. Naive, central memory and regulatory TCRB repertoires appeared to be more alike among patients than among healthy donors. A moderate but significant shortening of TCRB CDR3 length was observed in type 1 diabetes patients in all four CD4+ subsets. At VDJ recombination sites, type 1 diabetes patients had fewer insertions and more deleted nucleotides, which implies abnormalities in thymic rearrangement. Only small numbers of individuals were included in the HLA sub-analyses, which left unresolved whether HLA type had any influence on TCRB rearrangement. Shorter templates might have been favored by PCR, but patient and control samples were amplified and corrected together, so both groups would have been affected equally by any skew.

A single peripheral blood draw of approximately 120 mL on average was collected from each donor into heparinised tubes. Using a panel that included CD45RO, CCR7, CD25, CD127, CD95 and CD27, naive, central memory, regulatory and stem cell-like memory CD4+ T cells were sorted on a BD FACSAria II. Every sorted population had a purity above 98%. Right away, PBMCs were isolated by Lymphoprep density gradient centrifugation and were stained directly, with no culture step. So that batch effects would be minimized, each experiment stained and sorted samples in pairs, pairing one healthy donor with one patient. Per the germline V gene, SNHLY is the CDR1 and FYNNEI is the CDR2. V is pared back by 5 bases and J by 4 bases, with 14 bases lying between the germline termini. Including cysteine and phenylalanine, the CDR3 has 14 amino acids. Just the 42-base CDR3 DNA is kept, in frame starting at base 1. The High Capacity cDNA Reverse Transcription Kit was used to reverse transcribe all of the isolated RNA, meaning that expressed TCRB transcripts were what got sequenced. Deep immunoSEQ sequencing was applied to naive, central memory and regulatory T cell samples, giving an average of roughly 3.3 million total reads per sample. After sorted cells were lysed in RLT buffer, RNA was extracted with DNase-treated RNeasy Micro or Mini kits, with the choice depending on cell number. Each cell subset was processed on its own to prevent cross-contamination, while patient and healthy donor samples were processed together. TCRB sequences were amplified from cDNA with the immunoSEQ multiplex PCR, producing 87-bp fragments spanning the CDR3 region. The amplicons were sequenced using the Illumina HiSeq platform. On the study's bioinformatics: PCR bias was computationally corrected using synthetic template baselines, reads within Hamming distance 2 were collapsed, and singletons that could not be merged were discarded. Reads were aligned to IMGT to assign V, D and J genes, CDR3 length, and insertions or deletions at six rearrangement sites. Clonotype counts were normalized to sorted cell number within each subset before computing true diversity and Gini coefficients with the tcR R package. The overlap coefficient, calculated on TCRB nucleotide sequences, was used to quantify repertoire sharing. Out-of-frame TCRB sequences from naive cells were analyzed to stand in for the pre-selection repertoire. TCRdb stores this immuneACCESS table with in-frame sequences only. Part of the clones is absent; in the studies checked, under half of the shortfall reflects unresolved V genes, and no reason is known for the rest. V, J and clone size are those of that table, while D and trimming were read from the DNA. Here the sample has about 900,000 clones; about a sixth occur a single time. About 0.02% of the sample is taken by the ten largest.

The sample holds a few counts of this clone. There is no known antigen for this receptor. No base quality information exists; no much larger clone differs at one position. The sequenced sample was naive CD4+ T cells from blood. This sample's cell subset or site label indicates: true naive CD4+ T cells. The receptor was isolated from a young woman in good health. The chain was built from TRBV2 and TRBJ1-1; the D gene is not confidently resolved. The DNA sequence follows: TGTGCCAGCAGTAGGGCAGTGTTGGGCACTGAAGCTTTCTTT. It codes for CASSRAVLGTEAFF.